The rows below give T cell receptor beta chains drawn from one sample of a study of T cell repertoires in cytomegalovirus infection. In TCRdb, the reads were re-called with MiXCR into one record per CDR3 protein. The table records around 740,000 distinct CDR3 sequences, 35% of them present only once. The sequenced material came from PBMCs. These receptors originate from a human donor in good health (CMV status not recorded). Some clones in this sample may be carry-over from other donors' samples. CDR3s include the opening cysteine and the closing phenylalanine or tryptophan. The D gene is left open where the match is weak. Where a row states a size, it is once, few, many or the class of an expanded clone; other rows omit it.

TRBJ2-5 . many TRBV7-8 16 TGTGCCAGCAGCTTAGCGCGCCGGCGGGCCTTGGCGACCCAGTACTTC CASSLARRRALATQYF
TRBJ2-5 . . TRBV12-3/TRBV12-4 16 TGTGCCAGCAGGCGTCCAGCCGGCCGCTCGGGAGAGACCCAGTACTTC CASRRPAGRSGETQYF
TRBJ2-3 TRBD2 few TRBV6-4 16 TGTGCCAGCAGTGACGCTAGCGGGGGGGCCACAGATACGCAGTATTTT CASSDASGGATDTQYF
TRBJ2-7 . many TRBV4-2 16 TGTGCCAGCAGCGCCTTACTAAATTCAGGATCCTACGAGCAGTACTTC CASSALLNSGSYEQYF
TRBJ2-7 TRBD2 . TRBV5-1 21 TGCGCCAGCAGCCCGGACTTCCTACGGACTAGCGGGAGTTTAGGGTCTCGCGAGCAGTACTTC CASSPDFLRTSGSLGSREQYF
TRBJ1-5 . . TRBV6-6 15 TGTGCCAGCAGTTACTCGATCCCCGGCGATCAGCCCCAGCATTTT CASSYSIPGDQPQHF
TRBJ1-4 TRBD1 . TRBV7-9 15 TGTGCCAGCAGCCGAAGGACAGGGGTTCGTGAAAAACTGTTTTTT CASSRRTGVREKLFF
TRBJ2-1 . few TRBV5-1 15 TGCGCCAGCAGCATTGGACTGAACTCCTACAATGAGCAGTTCTTC CASSIGLNSYNEQFF
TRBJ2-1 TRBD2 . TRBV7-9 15 TGTGCCAGCAGTCAGCTAGCGGGAGCTAACAATGAGCAGTTCTTC CASSQLAGANNEQFF
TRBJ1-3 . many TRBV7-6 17 TGTGCCAGCAGCTTAGATTTAGGCGAGTTCTCTGGAAACACCATATATTTT CASSLDLGEFSGNTIYF
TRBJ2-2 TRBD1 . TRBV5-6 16 TGTGCCAGCAGGCTTACAGGGGAACCGAACACCGGGGAGCTGTTTTTT CASRLTGEPNTGELFF
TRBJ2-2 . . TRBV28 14 TGTGCCAGCAGCCGACTAGGGTTCGGCGGGGAGCTGTTTTTT CASSRLGFGGELFF
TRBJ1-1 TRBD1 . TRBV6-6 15 TGTGCCAGCAGTTCCCGGACAGGGGGTGGCACTGAAGCTTTCTTT CASSSRTGGGTEAFF
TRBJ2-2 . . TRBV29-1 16 TGCAGCGTTCGCTCGGTGCGGGCGCCGAACACCGGGGAGCTGTTTTTT CSVRSVRAPNTGELFF
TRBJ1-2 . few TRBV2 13 TGTGCCAGCAGTGAATCGCTGGGGTATGGCTACACCTTC CASSESLGYGYTF
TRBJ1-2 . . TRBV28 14 TGTGCCAGCGGATCGCTGGGGAGCGGGGGGGGCTACACCTTC CASGSLGSGGGYTF
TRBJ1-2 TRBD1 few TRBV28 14 TGTGCCAGCAGTCCCCTAGACAGGGGGCGAGGCTACACCTTC CASSPLDRGRGYTF
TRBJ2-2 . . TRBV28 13 TGTGCCACCGCGAACCCAAACACCGGGGAGCTGTTTTTT CATANPNTGELFF
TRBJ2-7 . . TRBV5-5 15 TGTGCCAGCAGCTTGGAGGCAGGAGATTTCTACGAGCAGTACTTC CASSLEAGDFYEQYF
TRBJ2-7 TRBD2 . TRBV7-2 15 TGTGCCAGCACCCCGCGGGGGGAGGCCTCCTACGAGCAGTACTTC CASTPRGEASYEQYF
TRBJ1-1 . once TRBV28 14 TGTGCCACCAACGGGGCCGGGGGATATATGGGAGCTTTCTTT CATNGAGGYMGAFF
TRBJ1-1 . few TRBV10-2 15 TGCGCCAGCAGTGACGGACAGCCCCCGAACACTGAAGCTTTCTTT CASSDGQPPNTEAFF
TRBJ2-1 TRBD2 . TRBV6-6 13 TGTGCCAGCAGGGACGGGGGGGGCTATGAGCAGTTCTTC CASRDGGGYEQFF
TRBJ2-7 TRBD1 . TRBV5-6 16 TGTGCCAGCAGCTTGGTTCCTGGACAGGGTATCTACGAGCAGTACTTC CASSLVPGQGIYEQYF